This is a list of T cell receptor beta chains from one sample in a study of blood T cells in healthy people across ages. TCRdb analysed the 5' RACE reads with MiXCR anew, one entry per CDR3 protein. The table lists approximately 800,000 distinct CDR3 sequences, roughly 46% of them singletons. Sample: blood. Receptors originate from an elderly man in good health. CDR3s include the opening cysteine and the closing phenylalanine or tryptophan.

TRBJ2-1,TRBV12-3/TRBV12-4,CASRPGTSGRGSSYNEQFF
NA,TRBV7-2,CASSPTRLRRERYEQYF
TRBJ2-7,TRBV12-3/TRBV12-4,CASSPGLAGAGKQYF
TRBJ1-2,TRBV20-1,CRALDDSSGYTF
TRBJ2-1,TRBV20-1,CSARPTASSYNEQFF
TRBJ1-2,TRBV4-1,CASSESAGTGGYYGYTF
TRBJ2-5,TRBV11-3,CAAPGLCGRLETQYF
TRBJ1-1,TRBV3-1,CASRYGTQNTEAFF
TRBJ2-5,TRBV28,CARSATGGQETQYF
TRBJ2-5,TRBV12-3/TRBV12-4,CASSLELAGDSEQYF
TRBJ2-7,TRBV12-3/TRBV12-4,CASSYVGGPSSYEQYF
TRBJ1-2,TRBV4-2,CASSQAPLYGYTF
TRBJ1-5,TRBV3-1,CASSQSGQGIGGNQPQHF
TRBJ1-2,TRBV4-2,CASSPREGEGYGYTF
TRBJ2-3,TRBV5-1,CASSPYTSTDTQYF
TRBJ2-7,TRBV7-2,CASSPFPLDRVISYEQYF
TRBJ2-3,TRBV10-3,CAISASRGLDTQYF
TRBJ2-1,TRBV7-7,CASSLAPQAGGQFF
TRBJ1-1,TRBV28,CASSPDRPNTEAFF
TRBJ2-3,TRBV5-1,CASSSGSRTDTQYF
TRBJ2-7,TRBV6-8,CASSFNETSGSYEQYF
TRBJ2-7,TRBV5-1,CASSLGLAGDHEQYF
TRBJ1-6,TRBV7-9,CASSAGTGFYNSPLHF
TRBJ2-5,TRBV2,CASSANRQGAGGTQYF
TRBJ2-1,TRBV5-1,CASSLGGTSDINEQFF
TRBJ2-7,TRBV7-2,CASSASGLSYEQYF
TRBJ1-5,TRBV10-3,CAISGQGAANQPQHF
TRBJ2-7,TRBV29-1,CSVETDRDYEQYF
TRBJ1-1,TRBV10-3,CAMGTGTGGTEAFF
TRBJ1-1,TRBV29-1,CSVQTSGMNTEAFF
TRBJ2-7,TRBV7-9,CASSRGTSVAYEQYF
TRBJ2-7,TRBV12-3/TRBV12-4,CASSPGLAGLNEQYF
TRBJ2-6,TRBV5-4,CASSLVGTGANVLTF
TRBJ2-7,TRBV29-1,CSVVWGSSYEQYF
TRBJ2-1,TRBV11-1,CASSPASGGTSGRAVYNEQFF
TRBJ2-3,TRBV10-3,CAITNSGRAGDTQYF
TRBJ1-2,TRBV29-1,CSVEQGYGYTF
TRBJ2-2,TRBV5-1,CASAQGYTGELFF
TRBJ2-3,TRBV12-3/TRBV12-4,CASSLQDPGGPDTQYF
TRBJ2-3,TRBV24-1,CATSDLDTQYF
TRBJ2-3,TRBV20-1,CSARDIRSGSGTQYF
TRBJ2-3,TRBV29-1,CSAPTGTNTDTQYF
TRBJ2-7,TRBV4-3,CASSQQRGGTYEQYF
TRBJ2-5,TRBV29-1,CSVEEGQGLWETQYF
TRBJ2-5,TRBV28,CASSLLAGFVNEQYF